Following are 18 T cell receptor beta chains from one sample sequenced in a study of patients and donors after allogeneic stem cell transplantation. MiXCR, run by TCRdb on the RT-PCR reads, gives a single entry per CDR3 protein. The data show about 200,000 distinct CDR3 sequences, more than 35% seen once. The sample comprised blood, either unsorted or a sorted T cell fraction (not recorded which). These receptors all come from a human donor who was either an allogeneic HSCT recipient or a stem cell or donor lymphocyte infusion donor (not recorded which). It is not recorded whose cells these are; they may come from a transplant donor.

The chain has TRBV11-2 and TRBJ1-5, with 7 bases matching TRBD1. The CDR3 has 15 amino acids. CDR1 and CDR2 (germline): SGHAT, FQNNGV. J gave up 6 bases and V 5 bases, and 10 bases lay outside the gene matches. The CDR3 DNA sequence: TGTGCCAGCAGCCCCGGATCAGGGGGAGGTCAGCCCCAGCATTTT. Amino acid sequence: CASSPGSGGGQPQHF.

V is TRBV2 and J is TRBJ1-5; D not certain. The germline V and J ends were trimmed by 5 bases and 5 bases, with 10 bases remaining between them. The CDR3 runs 13 residues. CDR1 is SNHLY and CDR2 is FYNNEI in the germline V gene. The CDR3: CASSTDGDQPQHF. CDR3 sequence (DNA): TGTGCCAGCAGTACGGACGGGGATCAGCCCCAGCATTTT.

There are a few counts of this clonotype. CDR3 region: CASSLAGGKTGELFF. The CDR3, as DNA: TGTGCCAGCAGCTTAGCGGGAGGCAAGACCGGGGAGCTGTTTTTT. The chain employs TRBV7-3 and TRBJ2-2; 8 nucleotides agree with TRBD2. Germline trimming cut 2 bases from V and 5 bases from J; bases unmatched to any gene: 4. This CDR3 is 15 amino acids long. The germline V gene encodes CDR1 SGHTA and CDR2 FQGTGA. The complete variable domain, with remaining parts taken from reference TRBV7-3 and TRBJ2-2, reads GAGVSQTPSNKVTEKGKYVELRCDPISGHTALYWYRQSLGQGPEFLIYFQGTGAADDSGLPNDRFFAVRPEGSVSTLKIQRTERGDSAVYLCASSLAGGKTGELFFGEGSRLTVL.

The chain uses TRBV19 and TRBJ2-7; D perhaps matches TRBD1 (8 bases). Germline-derived CDR1 and CDR2 are LNHDA and SQIVND (reference sequence). CDR3 length: 15 residues. V was clipped by 6 bases and J by 1 base, with 16 bases between them. Here the CDR3 DNA reads TGTGCCAGTAGGTCAGCGGGACAGGCTTCCTACGAGCAGTACTTC. Residues: CASRSAGQASYEQYF.

This clonotype has just a few counts. This chain uses TRBV5-1 with TRBJ2-1, with TRBD2 matching over 7 bases. V dropped 5 bases and J dropped 4; count of bases not matched to a gene: 9. Germline CDR1 and CDR2: SGHRS and YFSETQ. The CDR3 is 15 amino acids. The DNA of the CDR3 is TGCGCCAGCAGATCCCGCGGGAGTACGTACAATGAGCAGTTCTTC. Its protein is CASRSRGSTYNEQFF.

J is TRBJ2-3 and V is TRBV12-3 or TRBV12-4; D unclear. This CDR3 comprises 14 residues. The V and J ends lost 3 bases and 2 bases respectively, with 9 bases between them. The CDR3 DNA follows: TGTGCCAGCAGTTTTGCTCTGGCCACAGATACGCAGTATTTT. The encoded protein is CASSFALATDTQYF.

This clonotype showed up just once. V usage is TRBV5-1 and J usage is TRBJ2-5; a weak D match, TRBD1 (5 bases). The germline gives CDR1 SGHRS, CDR2 YFSETQ. The ends were cut back, 0 bases at V and 0 bases at J, with 12 bases in the middle. The CDR3 sequence is 16 residues long. In nucleotides, the CDR3 is TGCGCCAGCAGCTTGGAGGGGAACAAGTACCAAGAGACCCAGTACTTC. As protein: CASSLEGNKYQETQYF.

This clonotype was detected only a few times. The J gene is TRBJ1-3, the V gene TRBV2, with 9 bases identical to TRBD1. This CDR3 spans 15 amino acids. J was trimmed by 4 bases and V by 4 bases; bases with no gene match: 5. Germline CDR1 reads SNHLY; CDR2 reads FYNNEI. The CDR3 reads CASSGDRANGNTIYF. The CDR3 nucleotides are TGTGCCAGCAGTGGGGACAGGGCGAACGGAAACACCATATATTTT.

The V call is TRBV6-5, the J call TRBJ2-2; D ambiguous. V gave up 4 bases and J gave up 4 bases, with 13 bases separating them. Germline loops: CDR1 MNHEY, CDR2 SVGAGI. The length of the CDR3 is 15 residues. CDR3 bases: TGTGCCAGCAGTTCCACGGACCCACCCACCGGGGAGCTGTTTTTT. Its translation is CASSSTDPPTGELFF.

V gene TRBV28 combines with J gene TRBJ1-2, with a tentative D call TRBD1 (6 bases). V was trimmed by 7 bases and J by 8 bases, leaving 14 bases between them. The V gene's germline CDR1 is MDHEN and CDR2 SYDVKM. This CDR3 region has 12 residues. CDR3 sequence reads: CASTQGREGYTF. Here the CDR3 DNA reads TGTGCCAGCACTCAGGGGCGTGAAGGCTACACCTTC.

This clonotype was seen only a few times. The chain links TRBV25-1 to TRBJ2-3, with 7 bases that match TRBD1. The germline V gene has CDR1 MGHDK and CDR2 SYGVNS. The J segment lost 2 bases and the V segment lost 5 bases, leaving 7 bases of the junction unmatched. CDR3 length: 15 residues. The CDR3 DNA reads TGTGCCAGCAGTACCACAGGGGCGGTCACAGATACGCAGTATTTT. Translated, it gives CASSTTGAVTDTQYF. Supplemented by reference TRBV25-1 and TRBJ2-3, the full variable domain reads EADIYQTPRYLVIGTGKKITLECSQTMGHDKMYWYQQDPGMELHLIHYSYGVNSTEKGDLSSESTVSRIRTEHFPLTLESARPSHTSQYLCASSTTGAVTDTQYFGPGTRLTVL.

The J gene is TRBJ2-7, the V gene TRBV20-1; D gene uncertain. From germline, CDR1 is DFQATT and CDR2 SNEGSKA (reference sequence). This CDR3 is 13 amino acids long. Deletions cut 5 bases from V and 0 bases from J, with 11 bases between. DNA of the CDR3: TGCAGTGCTGCTAACCCTGGCTCCTACGAGCAGTACTTC. As protein: CSAANPGSYEQYF.

In this sample, this clonotype turned up a few times. V and J are TRBV12-3 or TRBV12-4 and TRBJ1-2; D remains ambiguous. V was cut by 5 bases and J by 13 bases, with 5 bases left in between. The CDR3 totals 8 residues. CDR3 nucleotide sequence: TGTGCCAGCAGTGCCCTCACCTTC. Translated: CASSALTF.

This clonotype was detected only a few times. The chain is built from TRBV24-1 and TRBJ1-5, with D unclear. Looked up from germline, CDR1 is KGHDR and CDR2 is SFDVKD. This CDR3 has 13 residues. V lost 4 bases to trimming and J lost 6 bases, with 9 bases between them. The CDR3 here is CATSERVGQPQHF. The CDR3 DNA reads as TGTGCCACCAGTGAGAGGGTCGGTCAGCCCCAGCATTTT.

This clonotype came up a few times. The genes are TRBV29-1 and TRBJ1-5; D call uncertain. Germline loops: CDR1 SQVTM, CDR2 ANQGSEA. Trimming removed 4 bases from V and 2 bases from J, with 9 bases in between. The length of the CDR3 is 13 residues. The CDR3 region has the DNA TGCAGCGTTGGGCAAACCGGCAATCAGCCCCAGCATTTT. Translation: CSVGQTGNQPQHF. Using reference TRBV29-1 and TRBJ1-5 for the parts outside the CDR3, the full variable domain is SAVISQKPSRDICQRGTSLTIQCQVDSQVTMMFWYRQQPGQSLTLIATANQGSEATYESGFVIDKFPISRPNLTFSTLTVSNMSPEDSSIYLCSVGQTGNQPQHFGDGTRLSIL.

The table lists this clonotype with a few counts. The chain combines TRBV28 with TRBJ2-7; 14 bases map to TRBD2. V shed 5 bases, J shed 5 bases, and the junction held 11 bases outside the gene matches. The CDR3 has 17 amino acids. The V gene's germline CDR1 is MDHEN and CDR2 SYDVKM. The CDR3 here is CASSPHWGLAGANEQYF. The CDR3 nucleotides read TGTGCCAGCAGTCCGCACTGGGGACTAGCGGGAGCGAACGAGCAGTACTTC.

CDR3 DNA sequence: TGTGCCAGCAGCTCGGGACAGCAAACCGGGGAGCTGTTTTTT. It translates to CASSSGQQTGELFF. The chain recombines TRBV11-3 with TRBJ2-2, with 7 positions matching TRBD1. CDR1 is SGHNT and CDR2 is YENEEA in the germline V gene. With V trimmed by 4 bases and J by 5 bases, 4 bases remained unmatched. The CDR3 covers 14 residues.

The J gene is TRBJ2-1, the V gene TRBV11-1, with 7 bases lining up with TRBD2. This CDR3 is built from 15 residues. With V trimmed by 5 bases and J by 4 bases, 8 bases remained unmatched. Per germline, CDR1 SGHAT and CDR2 FQDESV (reference sequence). The CDR3 DNA sequence: TGTGCCAGCAGCCTTGGGAGGGACCATTACAATGAGCAGTTCTTC. Encoded protein: CASSLGRDHYNEQFF.